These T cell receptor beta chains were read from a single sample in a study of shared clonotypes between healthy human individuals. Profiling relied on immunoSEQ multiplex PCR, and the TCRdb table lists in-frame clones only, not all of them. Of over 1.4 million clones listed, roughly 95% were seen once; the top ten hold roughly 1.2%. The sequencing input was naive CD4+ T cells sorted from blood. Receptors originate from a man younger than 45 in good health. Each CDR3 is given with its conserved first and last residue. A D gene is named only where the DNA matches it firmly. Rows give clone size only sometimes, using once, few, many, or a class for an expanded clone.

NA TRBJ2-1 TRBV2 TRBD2 TGTGCCAGCAGTTCCCGACTAGCGGGAGAAGATTATGAGCAGTTCTTC CASSSRLAGEDYEQFF
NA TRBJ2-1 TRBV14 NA TGTGCCAGCAGCCAAGATTTTAATGAGCAGTTCTTC CASSQDFNEQFF
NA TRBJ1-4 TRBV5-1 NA TGCGCCAGCAGCTTGAAAAGCTTGGATGAAAAACTGTTTTTT CASSLKSLDEKLFF
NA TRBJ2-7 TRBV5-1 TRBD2 TGCGCCAGCACCCGGACTAGCGGGAGCTACGAGCAGTACTTC CASTRTSGSYEQYF
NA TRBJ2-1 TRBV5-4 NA TGTGCCAGCAGCTTAATCGCCAATGAGCAGTTCTTC CASSLIANEQFF
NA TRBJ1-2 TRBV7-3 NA TGTGCCAGCAGCTCCCGACCGACAGGAGATGGCTACACCTTC CASSSRPTGDGYTF
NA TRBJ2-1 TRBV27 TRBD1 TGTGCCAGCAGTCCCACTTCAGGGGGCCCTTGGAATGAGCAGTTCTTC CASSPTSGGPWNEQFF
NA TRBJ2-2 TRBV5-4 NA TGTGCCAGCAGCTTGGCCATAGACAGGTTTGAGGAGCTGTTTTTT CASSLAIDRFEELFF
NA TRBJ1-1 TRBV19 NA TGTGCCAGTAGCCCCCTGGGGGACACTGAAGCTTTCTTT CASSPLGDTEAFF
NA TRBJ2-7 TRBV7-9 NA TGTGCCAGCAGCTTAGGGGGATTCTTCTACGAGCAGTACTTC CASSLGGFFYEQYF
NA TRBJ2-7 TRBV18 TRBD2 TGTGCCAGCTCACCACAGTCCGCGGGAGGGCCTCAGGACGAGCAGTACTTC CASSPQSAGGPQDEQYF
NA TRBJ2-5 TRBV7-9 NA TGTGCCAGCAGCTCCATCGGAGCCGGTAGAGAGACCCAGTACTTC CASSSIGAGRETQYF
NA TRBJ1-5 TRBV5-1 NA TGCGCCAGCAGCCCAGACTGGGGAACCAATCAGCCCCAGCATTTT CASSPDWGTNQPQHF
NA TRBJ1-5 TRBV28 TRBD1 TGTGCCAGCAGGTACAGGGGGCCTCAGCCCCAGCATTTT CASRYRGPQPQHF
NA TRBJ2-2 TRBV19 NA TGTGCCAGTACTACGCAGATGCTCACCGGGGAGCTGTTTTTT CASTTQMLTGELFF
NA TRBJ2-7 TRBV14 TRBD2 TGTGCCAGCAGCCAAGGACTGACTAGCGGGTTTGCCTACGAGCAGTACTTC CASSQGLTSGFAYEQYF
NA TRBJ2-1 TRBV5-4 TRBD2 TGTGCCAGTTTTTCTTTAGCGGGAGGGCCGAATGAGCAGTTCTTC CASFSLAGGPNEQFF
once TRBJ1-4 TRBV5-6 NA TGTGCCAGCAGCTTCGGACAGCGTAATGAAAAACTGTTTTTT CASSFGQRNEKLFF
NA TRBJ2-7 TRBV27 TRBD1 TGTGCCAGCAGACGAACTCCGGGACAGGGGATCTACGAGCAGTACTTC CASRRTPGQGIYEQYF
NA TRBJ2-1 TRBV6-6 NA TGTGCCAGCAGTTCCGGGGAGCCAAGCGAGCAGTTCTTC CASSSGEPSEQFF
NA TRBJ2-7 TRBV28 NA TGTGCCAGCACAGGGATCCCCACCTACGAGCAGTACTTC CASTGIPTYEQYF
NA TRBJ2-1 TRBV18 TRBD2 TGTGCCAGCTCCGCCGGGGGGAGCTCCTACAATGAGCAGTTCTTC CASSAGGSSYNEQFF
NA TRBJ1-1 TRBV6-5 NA TGTGCCAGCAGTTACCCCACCAGGGGTGGCACTGAAGCTTTCTTT CASSYPTRGGTEAFF
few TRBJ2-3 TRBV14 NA TGTGCCAGCAGCCAAGGGGTTGGGGTTACGCAGTATTTT CASSQGVGVTQYF
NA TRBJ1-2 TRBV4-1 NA TGCGCCAGCAGCCTAGAGGTAGGACCGGACTATGGCTACACCTTC CASSLEVGPDYGYTF
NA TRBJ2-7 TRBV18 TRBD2 TGTGCCAGCTCACACGGGACTAGCGGTACCTACGAGCAGTACTTC CASSHGTSGTYEQYF
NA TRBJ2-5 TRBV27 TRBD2 TGTGCCAGCAGGGGACTAGCCGGGCAAGAGACCCAGTACTTC CASRGLAGQETQYF
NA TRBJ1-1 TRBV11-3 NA TGTGCCAGCAGCTTAGGCCAGGATCCGAACACTGAAGCTTTCTTT CASSLGQDPNTEAFF
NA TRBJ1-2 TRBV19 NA TGTGCCAGTAGTGGCGGTGTCCGTCTCGGAGGCTACACCTTC CASSGGVRLGGYTF
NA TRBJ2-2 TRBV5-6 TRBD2 TGTGCCAGCAGCACACTAGCGGGAGGGGGCACCGGGGAGCTGTTTTTT CASSTLAGGGTGELFF
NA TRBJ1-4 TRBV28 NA TGTGCCAGCAGCCTACTGGACAGTTTTGGTGAAAAACTGTTTTTT CASSLLDSFGEKLFF
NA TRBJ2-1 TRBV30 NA TGTGCCTGGAGTAGAGGGGGTGAGCAGTTCTTC CAWSRGGEQFF
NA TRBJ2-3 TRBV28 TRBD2 TGTGCCAGCAGTTTTGGGGAGGGGTGGAAGGCAGATACGCAGTATTTT CASSFGEGWKADTQYF
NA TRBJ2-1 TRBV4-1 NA TGCGCCAGCGGTCTTAGTGGAGGGGGGCTCGGCGAGCAGTTCTTC CASGLSGGGLGEQFF
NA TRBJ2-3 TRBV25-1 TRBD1 TGTGCCAGCAGTGAATTTAGGTCGACAGGGAGCACAGATACGCAGTATTTT CASSEFRSTGSTDTQYF
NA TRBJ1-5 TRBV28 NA TGTGCCAGCAGTTTCCACCGGGGGGCCCCAAATCAGCCCCAGCATTTT CASSFHRGAPNQPQHF
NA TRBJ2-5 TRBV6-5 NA TGTGCCAGCAGTGCCTTCTGGAGGGAGACCCAGTACTTC CASSAFWRETQYF
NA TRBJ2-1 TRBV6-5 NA TGTGCCAGCAGTTACGGGGGAAATGAGCAGTTCTTC CASSYGGNEQFF
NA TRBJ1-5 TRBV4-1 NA TGCGCCAGCAGCCAAGGGGGTCAGCCCCAGCATTTT CASSQGGQPQHF
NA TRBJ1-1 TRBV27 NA TGTGCCAGCAGTATCGGGGCGCTCGGCACTGAAGCTTTCTTT CASSIGALGTEAFF
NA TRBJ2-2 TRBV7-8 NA TGTGCCAGCAGCCATTGGACAGCGAACACCGGGGAGCTGTTTTTT CASSHWTANTGELFF
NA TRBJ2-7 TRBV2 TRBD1 TGTGCCAGCAGTAAGACCGGGACAGATTTCTACGAGCAGTACTTC CASSKTGTDFYEQYF
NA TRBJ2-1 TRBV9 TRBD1 TGTGCCAGCAGCCACGACCGGGACAGTTTTTTGTCCTACAATGAGCAGTTCTTC CASSHDRDSFLSYNEQFF
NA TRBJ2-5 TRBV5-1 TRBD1 TGCGCCAGCAGCTTGGGGGACAGGGCACAAGAGACCCAGTACTTC CASSLGDRAQETQYF
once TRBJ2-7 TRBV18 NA TGTGCCAGCTCACCAGATCCCTACGAGCGGTACTTC CASSPDPYERYF
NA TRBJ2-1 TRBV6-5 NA TGTGCCAGCAGTTACTCGACACCCCAGGTTTTTAATGAGCAGTTCTTC CASSYSTPQVFNEQFF
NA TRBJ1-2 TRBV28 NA TGTGCCAGCCGGGACCTCTATGGCTACACCTTC CASRDLYGYTF
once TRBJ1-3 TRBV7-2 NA TGTGCCAGCAGCCTGGCGCGGTGGAGCTCTGGAAACACCATATATTTT CASSLARWSSGNTIYF
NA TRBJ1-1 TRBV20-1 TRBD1 TGCAGTGCTAGCAGGGGGCGAGTAGCTTTCTTT CSASRGRVAFF
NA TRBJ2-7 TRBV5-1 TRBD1 TGCGCCAGCAGACCTCCCCCCCAGGGACAGAATTCCTACGAGCAGTACTTC CASRPPPQGQNSYEQYF
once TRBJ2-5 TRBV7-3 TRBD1 TGTGCCAGCAGCTTTGGAAACAGGGACAGGACACAAGAGACCCAGTACTTC CASSFGNRDRTQETQYF
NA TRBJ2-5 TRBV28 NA TGTGCCAGCAGAACTGCAGCCCGGCTAGCAGGTTACCAGGAGACCCAGTACTTC CASRTAARLAGYQETQYF
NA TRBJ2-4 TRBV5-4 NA TGTGCCAGCAGCTTGGGATCCGACAGGCTAGCCAAAAACATTCAGTACTTC CASSLGSDRLAKNIQYF
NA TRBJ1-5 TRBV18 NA TGTGCCAGCTCAGACCGCTACAGGGACAATCAGCCCCAGCATTTT CASSDRYRDNQPQHF